This TCR beta chain was identified in a study of T cells expressing NK-cell markers. Study summary: CD3+CD56+NKG2C+, CD3+CD56+NKG2C- and CD3+CD56-NKG2C+ T cells, once sorted, supplied the TCR beta repertoires. Study results and limitations: HCMV specificity was not established for the expanded NKG2C+ T cell clones.

The germline gives CDR1 SGHNT, CDR2 YYREEE (reference sequence). This CDR3 has 15 amino acids. About this clonotype: Its antigen remains unidentified.

Following a re-call of the 5' RACE reads, TCRdb has one entry per CDR3 protein and lacks DNA. In total, the table holds a few hundred thousand distinct CDR3 sequences. Input material: blood T cells: a sorted CD56 or NKG2C T cell subset, CD4+ or CD8+ T cells, or bulk PBMC T cells (not recorded which). The clonotype originates from a man younger than 30 in good health. The rearrangement uses TRBV5-4 and TRBJ2-3; TCRdb picks TRBD2, but there is no DNA to check that call. CDR3 residues: CASSWGLAGTDTQYF. Complete variable domain (other parts from reference TRBV5-4 and TRBJ2-3): ETGVTQSPTHLIKTRGQQVTLRCSSQSGHNTVSWYQQALGQGPQFIFQYYREEENGRGNFPPRFSGLQFPNYSSELNVNALELDDSALYLCASSWGLAGTDTQYFGPGTRLTVL.